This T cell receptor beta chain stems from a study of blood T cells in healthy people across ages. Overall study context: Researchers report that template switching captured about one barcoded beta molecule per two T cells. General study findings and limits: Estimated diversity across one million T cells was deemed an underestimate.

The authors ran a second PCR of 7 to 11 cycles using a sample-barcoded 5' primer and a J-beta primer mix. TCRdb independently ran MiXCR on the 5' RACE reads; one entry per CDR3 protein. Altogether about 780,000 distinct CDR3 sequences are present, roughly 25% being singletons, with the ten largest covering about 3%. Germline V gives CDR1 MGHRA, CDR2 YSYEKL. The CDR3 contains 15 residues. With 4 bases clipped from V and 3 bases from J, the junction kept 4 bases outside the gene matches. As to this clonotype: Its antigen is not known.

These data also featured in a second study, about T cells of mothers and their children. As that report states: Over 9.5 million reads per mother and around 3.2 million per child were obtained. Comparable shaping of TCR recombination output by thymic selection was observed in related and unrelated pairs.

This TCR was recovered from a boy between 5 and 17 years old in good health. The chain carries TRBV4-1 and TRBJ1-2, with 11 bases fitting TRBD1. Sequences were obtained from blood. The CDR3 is CASSLGQGADYGYTF. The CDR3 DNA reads TGCGCCAGCAGCCTCGGACAGGGGGCGGACTATGGCTACACCTTC.